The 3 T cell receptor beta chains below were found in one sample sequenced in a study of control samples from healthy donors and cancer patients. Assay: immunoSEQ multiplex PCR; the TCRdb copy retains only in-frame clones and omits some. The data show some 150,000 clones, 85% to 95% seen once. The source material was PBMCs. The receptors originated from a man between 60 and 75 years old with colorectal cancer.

The DNA of the CDR3 is TGTGCCAGCAGTCCCCGACAGAGGGAAGCTTTCTTT. Its protein is CASSPRQREAFF. This chain uses TRBV12-3 or TRBV12-4 with TRBJ1-1; the D gene is possibly TRBD1 (5 bases). There are 12 residues in the CDR3. The V end was cut by 5 bases, the J end by 8 bases, with 12 bases between.

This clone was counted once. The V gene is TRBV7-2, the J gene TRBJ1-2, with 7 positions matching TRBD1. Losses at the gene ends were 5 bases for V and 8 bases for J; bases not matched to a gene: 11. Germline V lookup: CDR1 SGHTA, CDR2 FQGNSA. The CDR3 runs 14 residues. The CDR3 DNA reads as TGTGCCAGCAGCACTAGGACAGGTCTCGAGGGCTACACCTTC. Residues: CASSTRTGLEGYTF.

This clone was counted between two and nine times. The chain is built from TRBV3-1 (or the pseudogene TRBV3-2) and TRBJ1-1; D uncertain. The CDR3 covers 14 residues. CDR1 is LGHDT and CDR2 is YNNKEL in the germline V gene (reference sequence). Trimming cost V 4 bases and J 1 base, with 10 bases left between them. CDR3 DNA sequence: TGTGCCAGCAGCCTGAACTGGGGGAACACTGAAGCTTTCTTT. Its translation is CASSLNWGNTEAFF.